This T cell receptor beta chain is from a study of cytomegalovirus exposure and HLA in healthy donors. PCR employed 60 Vbeta and 13 Jbeta primers. The protocol was immunoSEQ multiplex PCR, while the TCRdb copy is restricted to in-frame clones and leaves out a portion. The sample has more than 95,000 clones, around 70% seen once. V was pared by 5 bases and J by 2 bases, with 7 bases between. The CDR3 runs 13 residues. Germline CDR1 reads MNHNS; CDR2 reads SASEGT. This chain joins TRBV6-1 and TRBJ1-5, with D maybe TRBD1 (5 bases). This receptor was taken from a young woman in good health and CMV-seronegative. Material for sequencing was PBMCs. The CDR3 DNA is TGTGCCAGCAGTCGGGGGGGCAATCAGCCCCAGCATTTT. This translates into CASSRGGNQPQHF.